This TCR beta chain was recovered during a study of cytomegalovirus exposure and HLA in healthy donors. Per the germline V gene, CDR1 is SGHVS and CDR2 is FNYEAQ. The trim removed 5 bases at V and 5 bases at J, leaving 7 bases unmatched. This CDR3 has 14 amino acids. PCR employed 60 Vbeta and 13 Jbeta primers. Here immunoSEQ multiplex PCR was the method, and the copy in TCRdb shows in-frame clones only, minus some. The sample contains approximately 160,000 clones, 65% to 85% of which appear only once. The V gene is TRBV7-6, the J gene TRBJ2-5; TRBD2 agrees at 8 bases. The sequenced material came from PBMCs. The receptor comes from a man aged 50-60 years in good health and CMV-seropositive. CDR3 region: CASSRGGAWETQYF. CDR3 in DNA: TGTGCCAGCAGCCGGGGGGGGGCCTGGGAGACCCAGTACTTC. Looking up the rest from reference TRBV7-6 and TRBJ2-5 gives the full variable domain: GAGVSQSPRYKVTKRGQDVALRCDPISGHVSLYWYRQALGQGPEFLTYFNYEAQQDKSGLPNDRFSAERPEGSISTLTIQRTEQRDSAMYRCASSRGGAWETQYFGPGTRLLVL.